A single sample gave rise to the 32 T cell receptor beta chains below, sequenced in a study of cytomegalovirus exposure and HLA in healthy donors. PCR involved 60 Vbeta and 13 Jbeta primers. Assay: immunoSEQ multiplex PCR; the TCRdb copy retains only in-frame clones and omits some. The sample holds more than 150,000 clones, around 78% seen once. The sample taken for sequencing was PBMCs. The source is a man in his forties in good health and CMV-seronegative.

This clone was seen only once. This rearrangement joins TRBV29-1 to TRBJ2-2; D is ambiguous. Per the germline V gene, CDR1 is SQVTM and CDR2 is ANQGSEA. CDR3 length equals 13 residues. V was shortened by 4 bases and J by 3 bases, with 9 bases between the two germline ends. CDR3: CSVVYTHTGELFF. The CDR3 DNA is TGCAGCGTTGTGTATACTCACACCGGGGAGCTGTTTTTT.

The J gene is TRBJ2-7, the V gene TRBV21-1; the D segment call TRBD1 is taken from the table without a DNA check. TRBV21-1 is tagged as a pseudogene. The CDR3 length is 16 residues. CDR3 amino acids: CASSPRPRDSSYEQYF. The CDR3 DNA is TGTGCCAGCAGCCCTCGTCCCCGGGACAGCTCCTACGAGCAGTACTTC.

This clone has just a few counts. The chain uses TRBV6-5 and TRBJ1-5; 8 bases agree with TRBD1. The CDR3 totals 15 residues. The V segment lost 4 bases and the J segment 6 bases; nucleotides outside the gene matches: 8. CDR1 is MNHEY, CDR2 SVGAGI, per germline. The CDR3 spells CASSSRTGQSQPQHF. In DNA, the CDR3 is TGTGCCAGCAGTTCGAGGACAGGGCAGAGTCAGCCCCAGCATTTT.

This clone was counted between two and nine times. V is TRBV7-9 and J is TRBJ2-1; D uncertain. Germline values: CDR1 SEHNR, CDR2 FQNEAQ (reference sequence). The CDR3 loop spans 14 amino acids. Trimming shortened V by 2 bases and J by 1 base, and 6 bases separated the two germline ends. The CDR3 loop reads CASSLSLSYNEQFF. CDR3 nucleotides: TGTGCCAGCAGCTTAAGCCTATCCTACAATGAGCAGTTCTTC.

The CDR3 region has the DNA TGTGCCAGCAGCACTCGACAGGCTGGAAACACCATATATTTT. Translating gives CASSTRQAGNTIYF. The V and J genes are TRBV7-6 and TRBJ1-3; the D gene is possibly TRBD1 (6 bases). CDR3 length: 14 residues. Deletions cut 5 bases from V and 2 bases from J, with 10 bases between. Germline assignment: CDR1 SGHVS and CDR2 FNYEAQ.

This clone was picked up a small number of times. Other nucleotide sequences in the sample specify the same CDR3. V usage is TRBV28 and J usage is TRBJ2-1, with D possibly TRBD1 on 5 matching bases. Deletions cut 5 bases from V and 2 bases from J, with 7 bases between. CDR1 and CDR2 (germline): MDHEN, SYDVKM. The CDR3 loop spans 13 amino acids. The CDR3 reads CASSLDTYNEQFF. The CDR3 region has the DNA TGTGCCAGCAGTCTGGACACCTACAATGAGCAGTTCTTC.

This chain joins TRBV30 and TRBJ2-1, with 14 positions matching TRBD2. The CDR3 sequence is 15 residues long. V shed 0 bases and J 6 bases; nucleotides not matched to a gene: 1. The germline V gene encodes CDR1 GTSNPN and CDR2 SVGIG (reference sequence). The CDR3 DNA reads as TGTGCCTGGAGTGTAGGGACTAGCGGGGGCAATGAGCAGTTCTTC. Its protein is CAWSVGTSGGNEQFF.

CDR3 DNA sequence: TGTGCCAGCAGCGGCGGGAGGAGCTCCTACAATGAGCAGTTCTTC. Protein product: CASSGGRSSYNEQFF. The chain links TRBV7-8 to TRBJ2-1, with 8 bases identical to TRBD2. CDR3 size: 15 residues. V lost 5 bases to trimming and J lost 0 bases; unmatched junction nucleotides: 3. The germline CDR1 and CDR2 sequences are SGHVS and FQNEAQ. Full variable domain (remainder filled in from reference TRBV7-8 and TRBJ2-1): GAGVSQSPRYKVAKRGQDVALRCDPISGHVSLFWYQQALGQGPEFLTYFQNEAQLDKSGLPSDRFFAERPEGSVSTLKIQRTQQEDSAVYLCASSGGRSSYNEQFFGPGTRLTVL.

V gene TRBV10-3 combines with J gene TRBJ1-5, with D possibly being TRBD1 (6 bases). Germline CDR1 and CDR2: ENHRY and SYGVKD. V was clipped by 11 bases and J by 3 bases, with 11 bases between them. There are 12 residues in the CDR3. CDR3 coding DNA: TGTGCCGTCGGACAGAACAATCAGCCCCAGCATTTT. Its protein product is CAVGQNNQPQHF.

In DNA, the CDR3 is TGTGCCAGCTCACCGTCCTCTCCGGGAGGCGAGCAGTACTTC. Protein: CASSPSSPGGEQYF. This chain links TRBV18 with TRBJ2-7, with 7 bases identical to TRBD2. The ends lost 3 bases at V and 6 bases at J; junction bases unmatched: 8. The length of the CDR3 is 14 residues. Germline lookup yields CDR1 KGHSH and CDR2 LQKENI.

The V gene is TRBV28, the J gene TRBJ2-2; TRBD1 matches 7 bases. The CDR3 runs 14 residues. Germline V gives CDR1 MDHEN, CDR2 SYDVKM. J gave up 6 bases and V 4 bases, and 5 bases lay outside the gene matches. The CDR3 reads CASSYRGASGELFF. CDR3 sequence (DNA): TGTGCCAGCAGTTACAGGGGCGCTTCCGGGGAGCTGTTTTTT.

This clone appeared a single time. The CDR3 sequence is CAWTNFQDSGYTF. The CDR3 nucleotides are TGTGCCTGGACAAATTTTCAGGACTCGGGCTACACCTTC. V and J are TRBV30 and TRBJ1-2; D uncertain. Trimming shortened V by 4 bases and J by 8 bases, and 17 bases separated the two germline ends. The CDR3 totals 13 residues. The germline gives CDR1 GTSNPN, CDR2 SVGIG (reference sequence).

This chain connects TRBV6-5 to TRBJ2-3; D is perhaps TRBD2 (5 bases). The V end lost 2 bases, the J end lost 0 bases, and 9 bases lay between the germline ends. This CDR3 region has 15 residues. Germline values: CDR1 MNHEY, CDR2 SVGAGI. CDR3 loop: CASSYRDYSTDTQYF. In nucleotides, the CDR3 is TGTGCCAGCAGTTACCGAGACTATAGCACAGATACGCAGTATTTT.

In regard to this clone: Compared with germline, one end of the junction differs, possibly owing to a read error. V is TRBV29-1 and J is TRBJ2-4, with TRBD1 identical over 9 bases. There are 13 residues in the CDR3. Germline V gene lookup returns CDR1 SQVTM and CDR2 ANQGSEA. CDR3 loop: CSVEGQGVNSQYF. The CDR3 DNA sequence: TGCAGCGTTGAAGGACAGGGGGTGAACAGTCAGTACTTC.

The genes are TRBV9 and TRBJ2-1, with D perhaps matching TRBD2 (6 bases). Germline lookup yields CDR1 SGDLS and CDR2 YYNGEE. This CDR3 spans 14 amino acids. Trimming took 0 bases from V and 8 from J, leaving 12 bases between them. CDR3 nucleotide sequence: TGTGCCAGCAGCGTAGCGGGAGCGGAAGATGAGCAGTTCTTC. Translated, it gives CASSVAGAEDEQFF.

The chain joins TRBV9 to TRBJ2-3; 7 nucleotides match TRBD2. The CDR3 is 16 residues long. Germline assignment: CDR1 SGDLS and CDR2 YYNGEE. V gave up 4 bases and J gave up 1 base; unmatched junction bases: 9. The CDR3 region has the DNA TGTGCCAGCAGCCTCCTAGGCGGGGGACGCACAGATACGCAGTATTTT. It is translated as CASSLLGGGRTDTQYF.

The chain carries TRBV5-6 and TRBJ2-5; 8 nucleotides match TRBD1. This CDR3 has 15 residues. Germline CDR1 and CDR2: SGHDT and YYEEEE. Losses at the gene ends were 0 bases for V and 5 bases for J; bases not matched to a gene: 6. The CDR3 nucleotides read TGTGCCAGCAGCTTGGATAACAGGGGGATGGAGACCCAGTACTTC. This gives the protein CASSLDNRGMETQYF.

The V gene is TRBV9, the J gene TRBJ1-5; no firm D call. V lost 4 bases and J lost 6, with 14 bases in between. Germline CDR1 reads SGDLS; CDR2 reads YYNGEE. The CDR3 has 14 amino acids. CDR3 region: CASSNGERIQPQHF. CDR3 nucleotide sequence: TGTGCCAGCAGCAACGGGGAGCGGATTCAGCCCCAGCATTTT.

The chain has TRBV7-8 and TRBJ1-4; TRBD1 matches 8 bases. CDR1 is SGHVS, CDR2 FQNEAQ, per germline. The length of the CDR3 is 14 residues. V lost 1 base, J lost 9 bases, and 4 bases stayed unmatched. The CDR3 sequence: CASSLDRGRQKLFF. In DNA form, the CDR3 reads TGTGCCAGCAGCTTAGACAGGGGGAGACAAAAACTGTTTTTT.

The chain combines TRBV18 with TRBJ1-2; D unresolved. Germline V gene lookup returns CDR1 KGHSH and CDR2 LQKENI. V lost 5 bases and J lost 1, with 8 bases in between. This CDR3 is built from 13 residues. CDR3 coding DNA: TGTGCCAGCTCAACCAGCGATAACTATGGCTACACCTTC. Translated: CASSTSDNYGYTF.

This rearrangement joins TRBV11-2 to TRBJ2-7, with 8 bases aligning to TRBD2. From germline, CDR1 is SGHAT and CDR2 FQNNGV. The CDR3 contains 13 residues. The V and J ends lost 3 bases and 6 bases, in that order; junction bases with no gene match: 4. The CDR3 loop is CASSFGTRFEQYV. In DNA, the CDR3 is TGTGCCAGCAGCTTCGGGACTAGGTTCGAGCAGTACGTC.

The chain links TRBV5-8 to TRBJ1-5, with D tentatively TRBD1 (5 bases). The CDR3 consists of 15 residues. CDR1 and CDR2 (germline): SGHTS, YDEGEE. Trimming left V 2 bases short and J 5 bases short, with 14 bases between. CDR3 nucleotide sequence: TGTGCCAGCAGCTTAGGCTGGGCGGGGGATCAGCCCCAGCATTTT. Translation gives CASSLGWAGDQPQHF.

This rearrangement joins TRBV4-2 to TRBJ1-2; unclear D gene. V dropped 1 base and J dropped 7 bases, with 7 bases sitting between them. Germline V gene lookup returns CDR1 LGHNA and CDR2 YNFKEQ. This CDR3 comprises 12 residues. CDR3 sequence reads: CASSQGSLGYTF. The CDR3 nucleotides are TGTGCCAGCAGCCAAGGGAGTCTTGGCTACACCTTC.

The rearrangement joins TRBV7-2 to TRBJ2-5; D unresolved. The CDR3 spans 13 residues. V gave up 6 bases and J gave up 4 bases, with 12 bases separating them. Germline V CDR1 and CDR2: SGHTA, FQGNSA. The CDR3 bases are TGTGCCAGCAGTTGGCCGGCGGTAGAGACCCAGTACTTC. It translates to CASSWPAVETQYF.

V and J are TRBV11-2 and TRBJ1-2; 7 nucleotides agree with TRBD1. Germline V gives CDR1 SGHAT, CDR2 FQNNGV. V dropped 0 bases and J dropped 4; count of bases not matched to a gene: 5. CDR3 length equals 15 residues. In nucleotides, the CDR3 is TGTGCCAGCAGCTTAGACCGGGGACAGCTCTATGGCTACACCTTC. It yields the protein CASSLDRGQLYGYTF.

The rearrangement links TRBV5-4 to TRBJ1-4, with 7 bases aligning to TRBD1. Germline CDR1 SGHNT, CDR2 YYREEE (reference sequence). This CDR3 contains 13 residues. Losses at the gene ends were 2 bases for V and 7 bases for J; bases not matched to a gene: 2. In nucleotides, the CDR3 is TGTGCCAGCAGCTTACAGGGGAGTGAAAAACTGTTTTTT. Encoded protein: CASSLQGSEKLFF.

Concerning this clone itself: One end of the junction is discordant with germline, which a read error may explain. The chain combines TRBV7-9 with TRBJ2-7; 7 bases are a match to TRBD1. The CDR3 totals 15 residues. Germline CDR1 is SEHNR and CDR2 is FQNEAQ (reference sequence). The CDR3 reads CSSSLVGDRVYEQYF. CDR3 nucleotides: TGTTCCAGCAGCTTAGTAGGGGACAGAGTCTACGAGCAGTACTTC.

The V call is TRBV4-2, the J call TRBJ2-1, with D possibly TRBD1 on 6 matching bases. Trimming took off 0 bases at V and 8 bases at J, with 17 bases between the two ends. CDR3 length: 16 residues. CDR1 is LGHNA and CDR2 is YNFKEQ in the germline V gene. This CDR3 is CASSQDVGQVRYEQFF. The CDR3 DNA sequence: TGTGCCAGCAGCCAAGATGTGGGACAAGTACGGTATGAGCAGTTCTTC.

The table lists this clone with a count of one. The chain uses TRBV2 and TRBJ2-5; TRBD1 matches 7 bases. Germline-derived CDR1 and CDR2 are SNHLY and FYNNEI. This CDR3 is 15 amino acids long. Losses at the gene ends were 6 bases for V and 0 bases for J; bases not matched to a gene: 7. The CDR3 DNA sequence: TGTGCCAGCAGGGAGAAGACAGGGAACCAAGAGACCCAGTACTTC. Its protein is CASREKTGNQETQYF. The full variable domain, with the rest looked up from reference TRBV2 and TRBJ2-5, is EPEVTQTPSHQVTQMGQEVILRCVPISNHLYFYWYRQILGQKVEFLVSFYNNEISEKSEIFDDQFSVERPDGSNFTLKIRSTKLEDSAMYFCASREKTGNQETQYFGPGTRLLVL.

This clone was counted once. The gene calls are TRBV10-3 and TRBJ2-1; D uncertain. Germline CDR1 is ENHRY and CDR2 is SYGVKD. The CDR3 sequence is 13 residues long. The germline V and J ends were trimmed by 6 bases and 4 bases, with 10 bases remaining between them. The DNA of the CDR3 is TGTGCCATCAGCCTCGAGCCGTACAATGAGCAGTTCTTC. It translates to CAISLEPYNEQFF.

The V call is TRBV5-6, the J call TRBJ2-1; D may be TRBD2 (5 bases). This CDR3 has 12 residues. V gave up 2 bases and J gave up 15 bases, with 15 bases separating them. Germline V gene data show CDR1 as SGHDT and CDR2 as YYEEEE. Here the CDR3 reads CASSFLSAEGFF. CDR3 DNA: TGTGCCAGCAGCTTCTTATCGGCCGAGGGGTTCTTC.

The J gene is TRBJ2-5, the V gene TRBV2; 9 bases fit TRBD2. Per the germline V gene, CDR1 is SNHLY and CDR2 is FYNNEI. This CDR3 contains 17 residues. The V gene end was trimmed by 3 bases and the J gene end by 6 bases; junction bases not matched to a gene: 14. The CDR3 bases are TGTGCCAGCAGTGACCAAGGGCTAGCGGGAACAACGAAGACCCAGTACTTC. Its protein product is CASSDQGLAGTTKTQYF. Drawing the rest from reference TRBV2 and TRBJ2-5, the complete variable domain is EPEVTQTPSHQVTQMGQEVILRCVPISNHLYFYWYRQILGQKVEFLVSFYNNEISEKSEIFDDQFSVERPDGSNFTLKIRSTKLEDSAMYFCASSDQGLAGTTKTQYFGPGTRLLVL.